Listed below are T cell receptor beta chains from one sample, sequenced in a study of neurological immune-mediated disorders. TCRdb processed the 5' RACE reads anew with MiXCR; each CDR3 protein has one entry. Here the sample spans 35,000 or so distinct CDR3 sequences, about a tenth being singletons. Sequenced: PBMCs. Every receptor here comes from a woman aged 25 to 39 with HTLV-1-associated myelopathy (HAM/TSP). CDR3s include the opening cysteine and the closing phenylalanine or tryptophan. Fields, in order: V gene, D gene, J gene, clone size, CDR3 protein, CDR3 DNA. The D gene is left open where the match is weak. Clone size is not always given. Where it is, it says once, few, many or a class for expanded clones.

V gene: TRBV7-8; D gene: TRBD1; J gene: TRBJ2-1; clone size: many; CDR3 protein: CASSLRDRTYNEQFF; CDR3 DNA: TGTGCCAGCAGCTTACGGGACAGGACCTACAATGAGCAGTTCTTC
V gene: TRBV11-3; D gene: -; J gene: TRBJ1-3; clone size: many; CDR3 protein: CASSLATLVSGNTIYF; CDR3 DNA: TGTGCCAGCAGCTTAGCCACACTGGTCTCTGGAAACACCATATATTTT
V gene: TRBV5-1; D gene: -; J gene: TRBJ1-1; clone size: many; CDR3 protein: CVRRALGDEAFF; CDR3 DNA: TGCGTCCGAAGAGCGCTAGGGGATGAAGCTTTCTTT
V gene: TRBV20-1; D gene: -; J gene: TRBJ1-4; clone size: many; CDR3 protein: CSAKQAPNEKLFF; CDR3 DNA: TGCAGTGCCAAACAGGCCCCTAATGAAAAACTGTTTTTT
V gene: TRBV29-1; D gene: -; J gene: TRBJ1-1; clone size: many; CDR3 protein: CSVGGVGTEAFF; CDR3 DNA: TGCAGCGTTGGCGGGGTGGGTACCGAAGCTTTCTTT
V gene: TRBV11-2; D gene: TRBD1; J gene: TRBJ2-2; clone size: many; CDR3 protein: CASIGGTGSNTGELFF; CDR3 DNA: TGTGCCAGTATTGGTGGGACAGGGTCGAACACCGGGGAGCTGTTTTTT
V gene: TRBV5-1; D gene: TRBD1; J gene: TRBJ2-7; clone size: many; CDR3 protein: CASSPGPGQGAYEQYF; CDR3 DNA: TGCGCCAGCAGCCCAGGTCCGGGACAGGGGGCCTACGAGCAGTACTTC
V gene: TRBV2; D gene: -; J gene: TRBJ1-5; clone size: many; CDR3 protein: CASRRVLNQPQHF; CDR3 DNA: TGTGCCAGCAGAAGGGTCCTCAATCAGCCCCAGCATTTT
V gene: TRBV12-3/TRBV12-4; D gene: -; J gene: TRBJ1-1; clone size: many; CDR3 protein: CASSSLKTGGTEAFF; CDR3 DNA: TGTGCCAGCAGTTCCCTGAAGACAGGTGGGACTGAAGCTTTCTTT
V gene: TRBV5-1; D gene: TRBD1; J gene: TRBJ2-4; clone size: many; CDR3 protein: CASSSSGQGDIQYF; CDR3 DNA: TGCGCCAGCAGCTCATCGGGACAGGGGGACATTCAGTACTTC
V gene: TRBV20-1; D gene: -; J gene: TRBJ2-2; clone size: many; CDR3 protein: CSALDGTNTGELFF; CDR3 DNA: TGCAGTGCTTTGGACGGGACGAACACCGGGGAGCTGTTTTTT
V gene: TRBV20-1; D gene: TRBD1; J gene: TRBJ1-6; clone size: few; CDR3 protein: CSAIDRGSNSPLHF; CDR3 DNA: TGCAGTGCTATCGACAGGGGAAGCAATTCACCCCTCCACTTT
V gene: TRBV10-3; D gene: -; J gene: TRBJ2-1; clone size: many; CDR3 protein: CAISEWDSSYNEQFF; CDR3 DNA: TGTGCCATCAGTGAGTGGGATTCATCCTACAATGAGCAGTTCTTC
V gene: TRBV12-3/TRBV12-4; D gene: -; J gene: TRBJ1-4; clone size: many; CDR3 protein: CASRTGRASHEKLFF; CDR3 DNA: TGTGCCAGCAGAACGGGGAGGGCGAGTCATGAAAAACTGTTTTTT
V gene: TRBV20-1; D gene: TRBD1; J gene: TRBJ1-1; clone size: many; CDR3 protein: CSAQKTGGIMNTEAFF; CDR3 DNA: TGCAGTGCTCAGAAGACAGGGGGAATTATGAACACTGAAGCTTTCTTT
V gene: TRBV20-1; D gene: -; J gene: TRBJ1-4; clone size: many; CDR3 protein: CSARGNRAPEKLFF; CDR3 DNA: TGCAGTGCTAGAGGGAACAGGGCTCCGGAAAAACTGTTTTTT
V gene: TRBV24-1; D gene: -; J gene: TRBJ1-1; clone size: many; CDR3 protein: CATRGWNTEAFF; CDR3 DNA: TGTGCCACCAGAGGATGGAACACTGAAGCTTTCTTT
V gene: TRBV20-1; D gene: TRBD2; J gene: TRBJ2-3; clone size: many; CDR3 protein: CSARPTSGGNTDTQYF; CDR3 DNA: TGCAGTGCTAGACCTACTAGCGGGGGTAATACAGATACGCAGTATTTT
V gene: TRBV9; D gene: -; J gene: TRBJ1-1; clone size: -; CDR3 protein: CASSVAVGNAEAFF; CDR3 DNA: TGTGCCAGCAGCGTAGCCGTGGGCAACGCTGAAGCTTTCTTT
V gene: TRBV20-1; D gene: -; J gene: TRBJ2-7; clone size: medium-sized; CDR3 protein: CSAAGPLEQYF; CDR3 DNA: TGCAGTGCGGCAGGGCCTCTGGAGCAGTACTTC
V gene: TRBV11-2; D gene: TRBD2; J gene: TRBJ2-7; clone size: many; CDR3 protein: CASSLAGGNYEQYF; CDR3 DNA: TGTGCCAGCAGCCTCGCGGGGGGGAACTACGAGCAGTACTTC
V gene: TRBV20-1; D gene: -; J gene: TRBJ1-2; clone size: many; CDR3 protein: CSARDPRRGDNYGYTF; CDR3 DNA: TGCAGTGCTAGAGACCCGCGGAGGGGCGATAACTATGGCTACACCTTC
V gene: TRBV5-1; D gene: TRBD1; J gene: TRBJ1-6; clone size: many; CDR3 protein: CASSLTPGTGDSPLHF; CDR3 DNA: TGCGCCAGCAGCTTAACCCCCGGGACAGGGGATTCACCCCTCCACTTT
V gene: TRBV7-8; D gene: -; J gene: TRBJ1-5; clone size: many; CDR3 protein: CASSLAQGQPQHF; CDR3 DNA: TGTGCCAGCAGCTTAGCGCAGGGGCAGCCCCAGCATTTT
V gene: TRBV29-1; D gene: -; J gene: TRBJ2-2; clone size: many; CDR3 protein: CSVGTGIETGELFF; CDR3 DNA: TGCAGCGTTGGAACAGGGATTGAAACCGGGGAGCTGTTTTTT
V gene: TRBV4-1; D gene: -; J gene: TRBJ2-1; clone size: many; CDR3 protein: CASSQDLTGPNEQFF; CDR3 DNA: TGCGCCAGCAGCCAAGATCTTACAGGGCCCAATGAGCAGTTCTTC
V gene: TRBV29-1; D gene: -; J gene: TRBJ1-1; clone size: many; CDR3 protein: CSVVMNTEAFF; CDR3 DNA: TGCAGCGTTGTTATGAACACTGAAGCTTTCTTT
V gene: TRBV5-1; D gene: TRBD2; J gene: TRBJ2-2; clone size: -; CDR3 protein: CASSFLAGENTGELFF; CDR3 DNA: TGCGCCAGCAGCTTTCTAGCGGGGGAGAACACCGGGGAGCTGTTTTTT
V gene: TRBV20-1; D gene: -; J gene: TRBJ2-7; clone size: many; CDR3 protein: CSARVNRGFHEQYF; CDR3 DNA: TGCAGTGCTAGAGTGAATCGGGGGTTCCACGAGCAGTACTTC
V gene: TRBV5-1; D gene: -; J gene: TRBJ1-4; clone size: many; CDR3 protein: CASSFRSGATNEKLFF; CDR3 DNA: TGCGCCAGCAGCTTCCGCAGCGGTGCAACTAATGAAAAACTGTTTTTT
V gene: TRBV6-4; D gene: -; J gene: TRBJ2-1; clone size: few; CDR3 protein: CASSDGAHYNEQFF; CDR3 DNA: TGTGCCAGCAGTGACGGGGCGCACTACAATGAGCAGTTCTTC
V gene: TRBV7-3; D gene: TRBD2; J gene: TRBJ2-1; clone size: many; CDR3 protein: CASSLNGGAQNEQFF; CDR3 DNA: TGTGCCAGCAGCTTAAACGGGGGGGCCCAGAATGAGCAGTTCTTC
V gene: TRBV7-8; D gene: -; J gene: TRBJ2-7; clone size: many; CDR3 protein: CASSWAEGNEQYF; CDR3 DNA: TGTGCCAGCAGCTGGGCTGAGGGGAACGAGCAGTACTTC
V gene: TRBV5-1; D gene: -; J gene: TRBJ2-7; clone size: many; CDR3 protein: CASSLDGTVYEQYF; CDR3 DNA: TGCGCCAGCAGCTTGGATGGGACCGTATACGAGCAGTACTTC
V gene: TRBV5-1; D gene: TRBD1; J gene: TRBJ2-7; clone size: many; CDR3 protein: CASSPTDRIYEQYF; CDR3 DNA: TGCGCCAGCAGCCCCACGGACAGGATTTACGAGCAGTACTTC
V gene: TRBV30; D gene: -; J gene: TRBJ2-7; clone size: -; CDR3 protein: CACETGTSYEQYF; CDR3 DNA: TGTGCCTGCGAAACCGGGACCTCCTACGAGCAGTACTTC
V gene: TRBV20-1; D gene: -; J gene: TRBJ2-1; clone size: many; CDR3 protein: CSASQTPYNEQFF; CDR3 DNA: TGCAGTGCTAGCCAAACCCCGTACAATGAGCAGTTCTTC
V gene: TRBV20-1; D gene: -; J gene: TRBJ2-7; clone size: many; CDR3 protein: CSARGGGGFSYEQYF; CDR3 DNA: TGCAGTGCTAGAGGAGGGGGGGGCTTCTCCTACGAGCAGTACTTC
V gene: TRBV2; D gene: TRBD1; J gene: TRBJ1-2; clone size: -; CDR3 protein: CASSGQGTGGYTF; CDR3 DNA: TGTGCCAGCAGTGGACAGGGTACGGGGGGCTACACCTTC
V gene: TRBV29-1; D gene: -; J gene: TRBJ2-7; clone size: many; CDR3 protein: CSVEKAGVGEQYF; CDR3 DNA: TGCAGCGTTGAAAAGGCAGGGGTGGGAGAGCAGTACTTC
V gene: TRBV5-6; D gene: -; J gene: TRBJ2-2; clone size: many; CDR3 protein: CASSRRPGTSNTGELFF; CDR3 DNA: TGTGCCAGCAGCCGCCGGCCAGGCACCTCGAACACCGGGGAGCTGTTTTTT
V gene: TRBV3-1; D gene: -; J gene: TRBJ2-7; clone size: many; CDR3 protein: CASSQGYPPDSYEQYF; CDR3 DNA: TGTGCCAGCAGCCAAGGGTATCCTCCGGACTCCTACGAGCAGTACTTC
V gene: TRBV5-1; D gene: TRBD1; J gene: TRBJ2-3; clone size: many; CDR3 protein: CARYRGLGTDTQYF; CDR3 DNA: TGCGCCAGGTACAGGGGGCTTGGCACAGATACGCAGTATTTT
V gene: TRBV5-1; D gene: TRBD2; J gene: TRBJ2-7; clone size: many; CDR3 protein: CASQRGTQDEQYF; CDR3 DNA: TGCGCCAGTCAGCGGGGGACCCAGGACGAGCAGTACTTC
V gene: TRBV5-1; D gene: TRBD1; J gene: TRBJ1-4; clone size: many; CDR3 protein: CASSSGTGSEKLFF; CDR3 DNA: TGCGCCAGCAGCTCGGGGACAGGGAGCGAAAAACTGTTTTTT
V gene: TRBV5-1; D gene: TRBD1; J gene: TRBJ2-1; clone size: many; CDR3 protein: CASSPTTGTNEQFF; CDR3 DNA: TGCGCCAGCAGCCCCACGACAGGGACGAATGAGCAGTTCTTC
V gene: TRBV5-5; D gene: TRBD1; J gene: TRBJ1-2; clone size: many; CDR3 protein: CASSLDPDRGYRGYTF; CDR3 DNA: TGTGCCAGCAGCTTGGACCCCGACAGGGGGTATCGTGGCTACACCTTC
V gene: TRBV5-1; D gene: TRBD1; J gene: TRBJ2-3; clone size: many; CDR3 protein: CASSLGTGMGDTQYF; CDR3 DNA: TGCGCCAGCAGCTTGGGGACAGGGATGGGAGATACGCAGTATTTT
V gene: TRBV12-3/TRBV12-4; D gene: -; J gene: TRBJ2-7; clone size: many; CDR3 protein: CASSLKVGEQYF; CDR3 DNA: TGTGCCAGCAGTTTAAAGGTTGGGGAGCAGTACTTC
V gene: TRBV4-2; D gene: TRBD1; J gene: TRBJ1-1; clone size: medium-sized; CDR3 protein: CASSQAEFLGGEAFF; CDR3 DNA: TGTGCCAGCAGCCAAGCCGAGTTCCTAGGGGGCGAAGCTTTCTTT
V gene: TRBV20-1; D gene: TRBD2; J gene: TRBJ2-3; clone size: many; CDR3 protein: CSALPSGGQNTQYF; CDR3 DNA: TGCAGTGCTTTACCCAGCGGGGGGCAAAATACGCAGTATTTT
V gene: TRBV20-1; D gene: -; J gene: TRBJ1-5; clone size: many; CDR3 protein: CSARPNRRNQPQHF; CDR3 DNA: TGCAGTGCTAGACCTAACAGACGCAATCAGCCCCAGCATTTT
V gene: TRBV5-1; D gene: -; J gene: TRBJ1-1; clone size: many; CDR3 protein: CASSFVYDTEAFF; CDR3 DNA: TGCGCCAGCAGCTTCGTGTATGACACTGAAGCTTTCTTT
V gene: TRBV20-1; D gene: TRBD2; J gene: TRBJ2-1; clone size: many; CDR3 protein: CSASGRGVDNEQFF; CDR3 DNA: TGCAGTGCTAGTGGTCGGGGGGTAGACAATGAGCAGTTCTTC